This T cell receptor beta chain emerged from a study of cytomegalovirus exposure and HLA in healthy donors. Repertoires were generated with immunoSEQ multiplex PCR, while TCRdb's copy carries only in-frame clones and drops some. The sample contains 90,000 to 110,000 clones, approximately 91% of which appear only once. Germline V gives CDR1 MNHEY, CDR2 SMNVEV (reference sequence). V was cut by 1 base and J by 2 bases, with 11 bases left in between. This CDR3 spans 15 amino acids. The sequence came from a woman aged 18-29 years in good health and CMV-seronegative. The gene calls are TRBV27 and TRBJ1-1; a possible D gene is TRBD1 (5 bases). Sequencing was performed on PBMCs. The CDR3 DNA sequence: TGTGCCAGCAGTTTATTGGGGGGGGTCAACACTGAAGCTTTCTTT. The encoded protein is CASSLLGGVNTEAFF.